This T cell receptor (beta chain) emerged from a study of blood T cell repertoires in COVID-19. Trimming stripped 3 bases from V and 2 bases from J, with 15 bases between. The germline CDR1 and CDR2 sequences are MGHDK and SYGVNS. The CDR3 is made up of 16 amino acids. Sequencing was performed with immunoSEQ multiplex PCR; in TCRdb, only in-frame clones are kept and a portion is missing. This sample has about 68,000 clones; 87% occur once, and the top ten carry more than 3%. Patients in Seattle were enrolled during active infection, then followed longitudinally. V gene TRBV25-1 combines with J gene TRBJ2-3, with D uncertain. The sequenced sample consisted of peripheral blood. This TCR derives from a woman aged 45-60 years with COVID-19, enrolled during active disease. CDR3 in amino acids: CASSEGRTLSTDTQYF. The CDR3 coding sequence is TGTGCCAGCAGTGAGGGCCGTACCCTTTCCACAGATACGCAGTATTTT.